The following is a T cell receptor beta chain sequence with its context. Its target is unknown. The data derive from a study of T cell repertoires in cytomegalovirus infection. Regarding the study as a whole: Ex vivo responses were dominated by HLA-C-restricted CMV-specific TCR beta clonotypes.

One entry per CDR3 protein results from TCRdb running MiXCR on the reads. The table shows a few hundred thousand distinct CDR3 sequences, with approximately 15% occurring only once. V lost 2 bases, J lost 5 bases, and 11 bases stayed unmatched. This CDR3 has 16 amino acids. The receptor was derived from a human donor in good health (CMV status not recorded). Some clones in this sample may be carry-over from other donors' samples. Material for sequencing was CD8+ T cells from PBMCs. The chain is built from TRBV23-1 and TRBJ1-2; 7 positions agree with TRBD1. TRBV23-1 is an open reading frame whose function is uncertain. CDR3 sequence: CASSQPLKDRAYGYTF. The CDR3 DNA sequence: TGCGCCAGCAGTCAACCCTTGAAAGACAGGGCGTATGGCTACACCTTC.